These 25 T cell receptor beta chains came from one sample sequenced in a study of Graves' ophthalmopathy and Graves' hyperthyroidism. Amplified material comprised TCR beta CDR3 regions derived from RNA transcripts. RT-PCR with HTBI primers came first, then second-round multiplex PCR. TCRdb analysed the multiplex PCR reads with MiXCR anew, one entry per CDR3 protein. The data hold roughly 700,000 distinct CDR3 sequences, with approximately 40% observed a single time. Material: peripheral blood. Receptors were obtained from an adult man with Graves' ophthalmopathy.

The chain couples TRBV9 to TRBJ1-3; D not certain. Trimming left V 4 bases short and J 9 bases short, with 11 bases between. CDR3 length: 12 amino acids. From germline, CDR1 is SGDLS and CDR2 YYNGEE. CDR3 in amino acids: CASSQPGSTIYF. In DNA form, the CDR3 reads TGTGCCAGCAGCCAACCCGGGTCCACCATATATTTT.

The CDR3 DNA reads as TGTGCCAGCAGTGATGGGGGAATCTCGCTGTTTTTT. This codes for CASSDGGISLFF. This chain joins TRBV25-1 and TRBJ1-4; possibly TRBD1 for D (5 bases). Trimming removed 3 bases from V and 14 bases from J, with 13 bases in between. CDR3 length equals 12 residues. Germline loops: CDR1 MGHDK, CDR2 SYGVNS.

This clonotype was seen many times. The genes are TRBV29-1 and TRBJ2-5; D gene uncertain. CDR3 length: 13 amino acids. CDR1 and CDR2 (germline): SQVTM, ANQGSEA. Trimming took off 5 bases at V and 4 bases at J, with 14 bases between the two ends. The CDR3 loop reads CSVLPGVSETQYF. The CDR3 nucleotides are TGCAGCGTTCTTCCCGGAGTATCAGAGACCCAGTACTTC. Looking up the rest from reference TRBV29-1 and TRBJ2-5 gives the full variable domain: SAVISQKPSRDICQRGTSLTIQCQVDSQVTMMFWYRQQPGQSLTLIATANQGSEATYESGFVIDKFPISRPNLTFSTLTVSNMSPEDSSIYLCSVLPGVSETQYFGPGTRLLVL.

The V gene is TRBV10-3, the J gene TRBJ2-7; D may be TRBD2 (6 bases). This CDR3 is built from 13 residues. Germline V lookup: CDR1 ENHRY, CDR2 SYGVKD. V dropped 3 bases and J dropped 7 bases, with 13 bases sitting between them. CDR3 loop: CAISDGRAGEQYF. Written as DNA, the CDR3 is TGTGCCATCAGTGACGGCAGGGCGGGGGAGCAGTACTTC.

This clonotype appeared a single time. V and J are TRBV2 and TRBJ1-5; 7 bases fit TRBD1. Germline trimming cut 8 bases from V and 6 bases from J; bases unmatched to any gene: 16. Germline-derived CDR1 and CDR2 are SNHLY and FYNNEI. The CDR3 is 16 residues long. The CDR3 spells CASGGGGTEPIQPQHF. The CDR3, as DNA: TGTGCCAGCGGGGGGGGTGGGACAGAACCCATTCAGCCCCAGCATTTT.

This chain links TRBV9 with TRBJ1-4; tentatively, D is TRBD1 (6 bases). V lost 3 bases and J lost 1, with 13 bases in between. This CDR3 is 16 amino acids long. Germline assignment: CDR1 SGDLS and CDR2 YYNGEE. In DNA, the CDR3 is TGTGCCAGCAGCGGACATAGAGGGGGAACTAATGAAAAACTGTTTTTT. Its translation is CASSGHRGGTNEKLFF. Together with reference TRBV9 and TRBJ1-4, the CDR3 gives the full variable domain: DSGVTQTPKHLITATGQRVTLRCSPRSGDLSVYWYQQSLDQGLQFLIQYYNGEERAKGNILERFSAQQFPDLHSELNLSSLELGDSALYFCASSGHRGGTNEKLFFGSGTQLSVL.

V and J are TRBV7-9 and TRBJ2-6; D perhaps matches TRBD2 (6 bases). V was clipped by 3 bases and J by 10 bases, with 13 bases between them. The CDR3 totals 14 residues. Per germline, CDR1 SEHNR and CDR2 FQNEAQ (reference sequence). CDR3 in amino acids: CASSLRGGGNVLTF. DNA of the CDR3: TGTGCCAGCAGCTTGCGGGGTGGGGGGAACGTCCTGACTTTC.

The sample holds a few counts of this clonotype. The V and J genes are TRBV24-1 and TRBJ1-2; 7 bases line up with TRBD1. The CDR3 runs 15 residues. V lost 2 bases and J lost 5; bases outside the gene matches: 7. The germline V gene has CDR1 KGHDR and CDR2 SFDVKD. The CDR3 DNA reads TGTGCCACCAGTGATTACAGGGGAAATGGATATGGCTACACCTTC. Its translation: CATSDYRGNGYGYTF.

This clonotype was seen only a few times. This chain joins TRBV7-9 and TRBJ1-1; 11 bases are shared with TRBD1. The germline CDR1 and CDR2 sequences are SEHNR and FQNEAQ (reference sequence). The CDR3 spans 14 residues. Trimming cost V 5 bases and J 4 bases; bases outside gene matches: 3. This CDR3 reads CASSGQGASTEAFF. DNA for the CDR3: TGTGCCAGCAGCGGACAGGGGGCGTCCACTGAAGCTTTCTTT.

There are many counts of this clonotype. The J gene is TRBJ2-5, the V gene TRBV29-1; D gene unclear. The CDR3 has 12 residues. Trimming pared 3 bases from V and 1 base from J, leaving 6 bases between. The germline V gene has CDR1 SQVTM and CDR2 ANQGSEA. For the CDR3, the DNA is TGCAGCGTTGATCGCATCCAAGAGACCCAGTACTTC. It specifies CSVDRIQETQYF. Supplemented by reference TRBV29-1 and TRBJ2-5, the full variable domain reads SAVISQKPSRDICQRGTSLTIQCQVDSQVTMMFWYRQQPGQSLTLIATANQGSEATYESGFVIDKFPISRPNLTFSTLTVSNMSPEDSSIYLCSVDRIQETQYFGPGTRLLVL.

As DNA, the CDR3 is TGCAGCATCACGACAGGGGGCCAGGGAAGCGAAAAACTGTTTTTT. It encodes CSITTGGQGSEKLFF. The V call is TRBV29-1, the J call TRBJ1-4; 10 nucleotides align to TRBD1. In germline, CDR1 is SQVTM, CDR2 ANQGSEA. With V trimmed by 8 bases and J by 8 bases, 14 bases remained unmatched. This CDR3 has 15 amino acids.

This clonotype has at least ten counts. Since the CDR3 does not end with the conserved phenylalanine or tryptophan, this likely comes from a read error. It is unclear where the CDR3 begins or ends on the DNA, so no DNA is shown, and the CDR3 is as TCRdb lists it. The chain couples TRBV12-5 to TRBJ1-1. Germline assignment: CDR1 LGHNT and CDR2 FRNRAP. The CDR3 is made up of 9 amino acids, end residues included. The CDR3 loop is CASEPRGSE.

This clonotype was found many times. The chain carries TRBV7-9 and TRBJ1-2; D is unclear. This CDR3 region has 13 residues. Trimming removed 2 bases at V and 6 bases at J, with 10 bases between. The V gene's germline CDR1 is SEHNR and CDR2 FQNEAQ (reference sequence). This CDR3 is CASSLLQRDGYTF. The CDR3 DNA sequence: TGTGCCAGCAGCTTACTCCAGCGGGATGGCTACACCTTC.

The chain recombines TRBV9 with TRBJ2-7, with a tentative D call TRBD1 (6 bases). The length of the CDR3 is 15 residues. V lost 2 bases to trimming and J lost 9 bases, with 21 bases between them. From germline, CDR1 is SGDLS and CDR2 YYNGEE. Here the CDR3 reads CASSVLGDTGNGQYF. CDR3 in DNA: TGTGCCAGCAGCGTCTTGGGGGACACGGGAAACGGGCAGTACTTC.

This clonotype was seen more than once but under ten times. The genes are TRBV20-1 and TRBJ1-6; 7 bases line up with TRBD1. Trimming at V came to 3 bases and at J to 7 bases, leaving 9 bases not matched to a gene. The CDR3 loop spans 15 amino acids. CDR1 and CDR2 from the germline V gene are DFQATT and SNEGSKA (reference sequence). CDR3 sequence: CSASPSGQLNSPLHF. CDR3 nucleotides: TGCAGTGCTAGTCCCTCGGGACAGTTAAATTCACCCCTCCACTTT.

This clonotype was found many times. This chain joins TRBV15 and TRBJ1-4, with D perhaps TRBD1 (5 bases). The V gene's germline CDR1 is LNHNV and CDR2 YYDKDF (reference sequence). The CDR3 sequence is 14 residues long. V lost 2 bases and J lost 5, with 9 bases in between. The CDR3 sequence: CATSRKRGNEKLFF. DNA for the CDR3: TGTGCCACCAGCAGAAAAAGGGGAAATGAAAAACTGTTTTTT.

The CDR3 is CASSPGQGYYEQYF. The CDR3 coding sequence is TGTGCCAGCAGTCCGGGACAGGGGTACTACGAGCAGTACTTC. V usage is TRBV2 and J usage is TRBJ2-7, with TRBD1 matching over 10 bases. CDR1 and CDR2 from the germline V gene are SNHLY and FYNNEI. The V gene end was trimmed by 5 bases and the J gene end by 3 bases; junction bases not matched to a gene: 4. There are 14 residues in the CDR3.

The chain links TRBV15 to TRBJ1-2; weak D call: TRBD1 (5 bases). The CDR3 extends over 14 amino acids. V shed 3 bases and J shed 3 bases, with 11 bases lying between them. The germline V gene encodes CDR1 LNHNV and CDR2 YYDKDF (reference sequence). This CDR3 is CATSSEGRHYGYTF. CDR3 DNA sequence: TGTGCCACCAGCAGTGAGGGACGGCACTATGGCTACACCTTC.

A note on this clonotype: A read error is possible here, since a much larger clone lies one base away. The V and J genes are TRBV2 and TRBJ1-6; a weak D match, TRBD1 (6 bases). Germline lookup yields CDR1 SNHLY and CDR2 FYNNEI. V gave up 2 bases and J gave up 2 bases, with 10 bases separating them. The CDR3 runs 16 residues. This CDR3 reads CASSEWGAPYNSPLHF. CDR3 DNA: TGTGCCAGCAGTGAATGGGGGGCTCCCTATAATTCACCCCTCCACTTT. Supplemented by reference TRBV2 and TRBJ1-6, the full variable domain reads EPEVTQTPSHQVTQMGQEVILRCVPISNHLYFYWYRQILGQKVEFLVSFYNNEISEKSEIFDDQFSVERPDGSNFTLKIRSTKLEDSAMYFCASSEWGAPYNSPLHFGNGTRLTVT.

This clonotype was observed at least ten times. The genes are TRBV5-1 and TRBJ2-7; 7 bases fit TRBD1. The CDR3 is made up of 12 amino acids. With 5 bases clipped from V and 7 bases from J, the junction kept 6 bases outside the gene matches. Germline V lookup: CDR1 SGHRS, CDR2 YFSETQ. The CDR3 DNA follows: TGCGCCAGCAGGGAAGGGACAGCTGAGCAGTACTTC. This gives the protein CASREGTAEQYF. Using reference TRBV5-1 and TRBJ2-7 for the parts outside the CDR3, the full variable domain is KAGVTQTPRYLIKTRGQQVTLSCSPISGHRSVSWYQQTPGQGLQFLFEYFSETQRNKGNFPGRFSGRQFSNSRSEMNVSTLELGDSALYLCASREGTAEQYFGPGTRLTVT.

This clonotype was picked up many times. The genes are TRBV11-2 and TRBJ1-2; D gene uncertain. Trimming stripped 2 bases from V and 7 bases from J, with 5 bases between. The CDR3 loop spans 11 amino acids. Germline loops: CDR1 SGHAT, CDR2 FQNNGV. CDR3 sequence: CASSLNGGYTF. CDR3 DNA sequence: TGTGCCAGCAGCTTAAATGGTGGCTACACCTTC.

This clonotype was seen at least ten times. The genes are TRBV19 and TRBJ1-2; D not certain. Germline V gene lookup returns CDR1 LNHDA and CDR2 SQIVND (reference sequence). Deletions cut 3 bases from V and 5 bases from J, with 13 bases between. The CDR3 length is 14 residues. CDR3: CASSMRPPLYGYTF. The CDR3 DNA reads TGTGCCAGTAGTATGCGACCGCCCTTATATGGCTACACCTTC.

This clonotype has a count of ten or more. The V call is TRBV7-9, the J call TRBJ1-2; 10 bases agree with TRBD1. Trimming took 5 bases from V and 2 from J; bases not matched to a gene: 8. CDR3 length equals 16 residues. In germline, CDR1 is SEHNR, CDR2 FQNEAQ (reference sequence). CDR3 bases: TGTGCCAGCAGCAACTCGACAGGGGGCGCAAACTATGGCTACACCTTC. This encodes CASSNSTGGANYGYTF.

This clonotype was detected many times. The chain links TRBV7-2 to TRBJ2-7; D call uncertain. This CDR3 has 13 residues. Looked up from germline, CDR1 is SGHTA and CDR2 is FQGNSA. V lost 0 bases to trimming and J lost 3 bases, with 6 bases between them. The CDR3 here is CASSLALDYEQYF. CDR3 DNA: TGTGCCAGCAGCTTAGCGCTGGACTACGAGCAGTACTTC.

This clonotype has at least ten counts. The chain uses TRBV29-1 and TRBJ2-7; the D is unclear. This CDR3 contains 12 residues. Trimming cost V 4 bases and J 5 bases, with 12 bases left between them. Germline CDR1 SQVTM, CDR2 ANQGSEA. CDR3 nucleotide sequence: TGCAGCGTTGTAGTAGGGCGGAACGAGCAGTACTTC. Its protein product is CSVVVGRNEQYF.